This is a list of T cell receptor beta chains from one sample in a study of blood T cell repertoires in COVID-19. Repertoires were generated with immunoSEQ multiplex PCR, while TCRdb's copy carries only in-frame clones and drops some. The sample has 200,000 to 250,000 clones; about 90% are singletons. Sequencing was performed on peripheral blood. All receptors come from a man older than 75 with acute or convalescent COVID-19. Each CDR3 is given with its conserved first and last residue. The D gene is left open where the match is weak. Rows may omit the clone size; those that give it use once, few, many or a size class.

clone size,D gene,CDR3 length,V gene,J gene,CDR3 DNA,CDR3 protein
.,.,15,TRBV19,TRBJ2-2,TGTGCCAGTAGCGGGCAGGGAGGCAACACCGGGGAGCTGTTTTTT,CASSGQGGNTGELFF
.,.,16,TRBV10-2,TRBJ2-7,TGCGCCAGCAGTGAGTATGGAGCGGGTCTCTCCTACGAGCAGTACTTC,CASSEYGAGLSYEQYF
.,TRBD2,15,TRBV6-1,TRBJ2-3,TGTGCCAGCAGTGAAGGGACTAGCGGGACAGATACGCAGTATTTT,CASSEGTSGTDTQYF
.,.,14,TRBV2,TRBJ2-2,TGTGCCAGCAGTGAAGCGTTCGGGGGCGGGGAGCTGTTTTTT,CASSEAFGGGELFF
.,.,16,TRBV9,TRBJ2-1,TGTGCCAGCAGCGTAGATTTCGAGCAAATCGGAGATGAGCAGTTCTTC,CASSVDFEQIGDEQFF
.,.,11,TRBV5-1,TRBJ2-1,TGCGCCAGCAGGCTGGGGGGAGTTCAGTTCTTC,CASRLGGVQFF
.,.,15,TRBV5-4,TRBJ2-7,TGTGCCAGCAGCTTGGATGCAGGGAATGGCTACGAGCAGTACTTC,CASSLDAGNGYEQYF
.,TRBD2,14,TRBV29-1,TRBJ2-3,TGCAGCGTTGGGCGGGAGCGGGGCACAGATACGCAGTATTTT,CSVGRERGTDTQYF
.,.,14,TRBV5-1,TRBJ2-2,TGCGCCAGCAGCTATTCGGGGGTAGTAGGGGAGCTGTTTTTT,CASSYSGVVGELFF
.,TRBD1,15,TRBV15,TRBJ2-7,TGTGCCACCAGCAGGCATGGGACAGGGAACTACGAGCAGTACTTC,CATSRHGTGNYEQYF
.,.,15,TRBV5-1,TRBJ2-7,TGCGCCAGCAGCTTGGGGGGCGGGACTCTGTACGAGCAGTACTTC,CASSLGGGTLYEQYF
.,TRBD1,14,TRBV19,TRBJ1-1,TGTGCCAGTACCTCGACAGGGATGAACACTGAAGCTTTCTTT,CASTSTGMNTEAFF
few,.,15,TRBV11-2,TRBJ1-2,TGTGCCAGCAGCTTAGGTCGGGGAGGTAATCGTGGCTACACCTTC,CASSLGRGGNRGYTF
.,.,15,TRBV11-3,TRBJ2-3,TGTGCCAGCAGCCAGGGTCCAGGGGGCACAGATACGCAGTATTTT,CASSQGPGGTDTQYF
.,TRBD1,13,TRBV7-9,TRBJ2-1,TGTGCCAGCAGTGCTGGGACAGCCAATGAGCAGTTCTTC,CASSAGTANEQFF
.,TRBD1,14,TRBV3-1/TRBV3-2,TRBJ1-2,TGTGCCAGCAGCCAAGATCGACAGGGGAGAGGCTACACCTTC,CASSQDRQGRGYTF
.,TRBD1,16,TRBV6-4,TRBJ1-1,TGTGCCAGCAGTAGAACCGGAGGACAGGGGGGGACTGAAGCTTTCTTT,CASSRTGGQGGTEAFF
.,.,13,TRBV6-5,TRBJ1-2,TGTGCCAGCAGTTACTCGACAACAAGGGGCTACACCTTC,CASSYSTTRGYTF
.,.,15,TRBV18,TRBJ1-1,TGTGCCAGCTCACCGGGCTTGCAGGGGAACACTGAAGCTTTCTTT,CASSPGLQGNTEAFF
.,.,15,TRBV6-4,TRBJ1-2,TGTGCCAGCAGTGACCCACAGAGTTTCCTAAGGGGCTACACCTTC,CASSDPQSFLRGYTF
.,.,10,TRBV6-5,TRBJ2-7,TGTGCCAGCAGTCTCTACGAGCAGTACTTC,CASSLYEQYF
.,.,15,TRBV28,TRBJ2-6,TGTGCCAGCAGTTTGGCCAGCTCTGGGGCCAACGTCCTGACTTTC,CASSLASSGANVLTF
.,.,15,TRBV11-2,TRBJ1-2,TGTGCCAGCAGCTTAGTCCAGGGTCGGAACTATGGCTACACCTTC,CASSLVQGRNYGYTF
few,TRBD1,14,TRBV28,TRBJ1-1,TGTGCCAGCAGTTCGGGACAGGCGGGCACTGAAGCTTTCTTT,CASSSGQAGTEAFF
many,.,14,TRBV6-5,TRBJ1-6,TGTGCCAGCAGTTACTCGGGGGGGGATTCACCCCTCCACTTT,CASSYSGGDSPLHF